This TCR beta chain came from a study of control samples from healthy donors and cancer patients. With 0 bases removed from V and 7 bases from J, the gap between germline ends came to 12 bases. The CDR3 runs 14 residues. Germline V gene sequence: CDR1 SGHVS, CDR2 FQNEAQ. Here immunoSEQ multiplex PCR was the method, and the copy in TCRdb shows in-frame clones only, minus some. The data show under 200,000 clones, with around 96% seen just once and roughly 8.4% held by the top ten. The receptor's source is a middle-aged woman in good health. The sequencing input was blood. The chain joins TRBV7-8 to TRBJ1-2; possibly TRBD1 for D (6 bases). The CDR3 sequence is CASSLARTGSGYTF. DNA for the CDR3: TGTGCCAGCAGCTTAGCGCGTACAGGGTCTGGCTACACCTTC.